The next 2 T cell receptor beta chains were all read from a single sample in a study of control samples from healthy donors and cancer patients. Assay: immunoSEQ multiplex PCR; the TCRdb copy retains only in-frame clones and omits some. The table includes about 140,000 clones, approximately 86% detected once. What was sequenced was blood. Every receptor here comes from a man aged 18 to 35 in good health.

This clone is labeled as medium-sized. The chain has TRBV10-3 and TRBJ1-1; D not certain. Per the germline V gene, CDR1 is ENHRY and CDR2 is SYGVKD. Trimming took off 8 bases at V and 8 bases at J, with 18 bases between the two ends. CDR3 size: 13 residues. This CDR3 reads CAISDRPGGEAFF. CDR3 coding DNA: TGTGCCATCTCTGACCGTCCCGGAGGCGAAGCTTTCTTT.

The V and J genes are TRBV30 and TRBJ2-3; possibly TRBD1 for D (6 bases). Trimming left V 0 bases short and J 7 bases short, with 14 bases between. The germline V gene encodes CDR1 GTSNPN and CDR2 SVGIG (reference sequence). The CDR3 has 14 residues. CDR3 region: CAWSVRQGPNTQYF. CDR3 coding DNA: TGTGCCTGGAGTGTAAGGCAGGGGCCAAATACGCAGTATTTT. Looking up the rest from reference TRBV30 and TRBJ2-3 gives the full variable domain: SQTIHQWPATLVQPVGSPLSLECTVEGTSNPNLYWYRQAAGRGLQLLFYSVGIGQISSEVPQNLSASRPQDRQFILSSKKLLLSDSGFYLCAWSVRQGPNTQYFGPGTRLTVL.